This T cell receptor beta chain derives from a study of T cells in localized non-small cell lung cancer (TCRdb year 2020). General notes on the study: The study examined T cell repertoires in approximately 240 patients with early-stage NSCLC and compared tumors with uninvolved tumor-adjacent lungs. The mean age of the NSCLC patients was around 65 years, with 120 to 150 men and around 100 women. All 240 or so NSCLC patients in the cohort were treatment-naive and had localized lung tumors that were resected.

The immunoSEQ Assay was used to sequence TCR beta CDR3 regions from DNA. The source study handled its data this way. To compute T cell density, TCR beta template counts were normalized to usable DNA, which was estimated by amplifying housekeeping genes. The preseqR package was used to estimate richness by extrapolating to 400,000 templates for PBMC samples and to 120,000 templates for tissue samples. Clonality was calculated as one minus Pielou's evenness. Tissue-enriched TCRs were identified by differential abundance testing using productive amino-acid clonotypes, minimum total count 5 and alpha 0.1. The Jaccard Index and the Morisita Overlap Index were used to measure how much the repertoires overlapped between compartments. TCR beta CDR3s were clustered by GLIPH together with public tetramer-defined viral CDR3s, and at least three viral sequences plus V-gene enrichment were required for viral motifs. TCRdb carries this immuneACCESS record with in-frame sequences only. Its versions omit some clonotypes, under half of them owing to an unresolved V gene in the studies checked, with the rest unexplained. The V and J calls and the clone size are those of that table, but D and trimming were determined from the DNA. The sample records approximately 31,000 clones, more than 75% of which are singletons. Around 3.9% of the sample is taken by the ten largest.

This clone was seen more than once but under ten times. Its cognate antigen has yet to be identified. It has no much larger one-base neighbor in the sample; base qualities were not kept. Study-wide conclusions, independent of this receptor: The highest T cell clonality was observed in uninvolved tumor-adjacent lung, where clonality exceeded that of tumor, suggesting that antigenic responses were more focused in uninvolved tumor-adjacent lung. Because multi-region tumor sequencing was not performed, intratumor heterogeneity could not be ruled out. Since the design was exploratory, TCR variables were selected using unadjusted p-values with no false-discovery rate correction. A median of around 57 of the top 100 tumor clones turned up in the paired uninvolved adjacent lung, and 25 to 35 of those clones also ranked among the top 100 of that same adjacent lung. Longer overall survival was associated with higher T cell density in blood, whereas shorter survival was associated with higher clonality in adjacent lung.

Reading from cysteine to phenylalanine, the CDR3 counts 15 amino acids. The only DNA kept is the CDR3, 45 bases in frame from the first base. CDR1 is given as LNHDA and CDR2 as SQIVND, both from the germline V gene (reference sequence). At the junction V is shortened by 7 bases and J by 3 bases; bases outside the gene matches: 10. At diagnosis, peripheral blood, uninvolved tumor-adjacent lung and tumor were collected and stored as a combination of fresh-frozen and FFPE material. Blood samples were analyzed as peripheral blood mononuclear cells for TCR repertoire profiling. The rearranged segments are TRBV19 and TRBJ2-3, with 7 bases in between that match TRBD1. The input for sequencing was peripheral blood, taken before any cancer treatment. This receptor was taken from a male donor at least 60 years old with stage III lung adenocarcinoma. CDR3 sequence: CASNSQGLGTDTQYF. The sequence in DNA is TGTGCCAGTAATTCACAGGGGCTGGGTACAGATACGCAGTATTTT.